The rows below give T cell receptor beta chains drawn from one sample of a study of T cell responses to AZD1222 COVID-19 vaccine. Clones were sequenced by immunoSEQ multiplex PCR, and TCRdb holds only the in-frame ones, with some missing. Of about 140,000 clones in the sample, about 89% were seen once. Sequenced material: peripheral blood, taken on day 0 of AZD1222 vaccination. The receptors stem from an adult in good health. Each CDR3 is given with its conserved first and last residue. Size values are once, few and many counts, or a class for expanded clones, and some rows have none.

V	J	size	CDR3
TRBV5-1	TRBJ2-4	NA	CASSPTDRDGYIQYF
TRBV7-9	TRBJ1-1	NA	CASSSVRGEDTEAFF
TRBV7-7	TRBJ1-2	NA	CASSFDRRANYGYTF
TRBV7-2	TRBJ1-5	NA	CASSLAHRGRHQPQHF
TRBV5-6	TRBJ1-3	NA	CASSLAGHSEGNTIYF
TRBV6-2/TRBV6-3	TRBJ2-1	NA	CASSYASPEGSYNEQFF
TRBV7-2	TRBJ1-4	NA	CASSLGTRATNEKLFF
TRBV5-1	TRBJ2-1	NA	CASRTLGGSYNEQFF
TRBV19	TRBJ2-1	NA	CASSPLRGQTSGGQSSYNEQFF
TRBV5-5	TRBJ1-2	NA	CASSWGGQGVAYGYTF
TRBV20-1	TRBJ2-7	once	CSAILAHEQYF
TRBV9	TRBJ2-1	NA	CASSVGGTSGRYEQFF
TRBV10-2	TRBJ1-6	NA	CASSVQGAADNSPLHF
TRBV2	TRBJ2-7	NA	CASEGPVTYEQYF
TRBV5-1	TRBJ1-2	NA	CASSLGGQGAYGYTF
TRBV9	TRBJ2-3	NA	CASSVRLGLAGSTDTQYF
TRBV19	TRBJ1-3	once	CASRGDRAGNTIYF
TRBV7-9	TRBJ1-2	few	CASRRDVVNYGYTF
TRBV19	TRBJ2-5	NA	CASSPRQGRETQYF
TRBV5-1	TRBJ1-2	NA	CASSVDRVYGYTF
TRBV2	TRBJ1-3	NA	CASSEASTVGGNTIYF
TRBV12-2	TRBJ1-6	NA	CASRYGTGGRSPLHF
TRBV5-1	TRBJ2-5	NA	CASSLAERVQETQYF
TRBV6-2/TRBV6-3	TRBJ2-2	few	CASSYSGTGELFF
TRBV28	TRBJ2-7	NA	CASSQYRGLSYEQYF
TRBV12-5	TRBJ1-1	NA	CASGLGRRFTEAFF